The sequence of this TCR beta chain was determined in a study of human CD8 memory T cell subsets. The CDR3 extends over 14 amino acids. Germline V gene lookup returns CDR1 SQVTM and CDR2 ANQGSEA. Libraries targeted TCR beta using 5' RACE with UMIs. TCRdb re-called the 5' RACE reads, yielding one record per CDR3 amino acid sequence without DNA. The sample table sets out some 5,400 distinct CDR3 sequences. CD8+ T cells were isolated by negative magnetic selection. The starting material, duplicate vials of 150,000 sorted CD8+ T cells per subset, provided the RNA. Sequencing was done on a sample of CD8+ effector memory T cells (TEM) sorted from PBMCs. Indicated subset: effector memory CD8 T cells, CCR7- CD45RO+ CD95+. This sequence was found in a human donor in good health. The J gene is TRBJ1-4, the V gene TRBV29-1; the TCRdb call, TRBD1, lacks DNA for checking. The CDR3 sequence is CSVDSGAGGEKLFF.